The 6 T cell receptor beta chains below were found in one sample sequenced in a study of blood T cells in healthy people across ages. With a J-beta primer mix and a sample-barcoded 5' primer, a second PCR ran about 7 to 12 cycles. Using its own MiXCR run on the 5' RACE reads, TCRdb lists one record per CDR3 protein. The sample includes around 1.5 million distinct CDR3 sequences, roughly 64% of them seen just once. Sequences were obtained from blood. The receptors here all came from a man younger than 30 in good health.

This chain uses TRBV6-5 with TRBJ2-5; no clear D. The J call may be in error: the DNA end matches TRBJ2-7 better. The V gene's germline CDR1 is MNHEY and CDR2 SVGAGI. The CDR3 totals 13 residues. The CDR3 DNA is TGTGCCAGCAGTTCTCTAGTCCCCTACGAGCAGTACTTC. Translation gives CASSSLVPYEQYF.

This chain uses TRBV29-1 with TRBJ1-2; D is uncertain. Germline CDR1 is SQVTM and CDR2 is ANQGSEA. The CDR3 is 9 residues long. Between the trimmed V and J ends, which lost 8 bases and 7 bases, there was a span of 8 bases. The CDR3 DNA sequence: TGCAGCCCCCCAGCTGGCTACACCTTC. It translates to CSPPAGYTF.

The V call is TRBV4-3, the J call TRBJ2-2; 8 nucleotides match TRBD2. Germline lookup yields CDR1 LGHNA and CDR2 YSLEER. This CDR3 is 17 amino acids long. J was trimmed by 7 bases and V by 3 bases; bases with no gene match: 13. The CDR3 spells CASSQSPGGAFGGELFF. CDR3 sequence (DNA): TGCGCCAGCAGCCAGTCCCCCGGGGGGGCCTTTGGCGGGGAGCTGTTTTTT.

The chain combines TRBV20-1 with TRBJ2-1; TRBD1 matches 10 bases. The length of the CDR3 is 15 residues. Per germline, CDR1 DFQATT and CDR2 SNEGSKA (reference sequence). Trimming took 0 bases from V and 3 from J; bases not matched to a gene: 2. The chain's CDR3 is CSARDGTGVYNEQFF. The DNA for the CDR3 is TGCAGTGCTAGAGACGGGACAGGGGTCTACAATGAGCAGTTCTTC.

The CDR3 bases are TGTGCCAGCAGCTCGGTTAGCCTAGCGGGGAACCGGAGGGATACGCAGTATTTT. It is translated as CASSSVSLAGNRRDTQYF. The chain couples TRBV13 to TRBJ2-3; 9 bases are shared with TRBD2. CDR1 is PRHDT, CDR2 FYEKMQ, per germline (reference sequence). The CDR3 loop spans 18 amino acids. The V segment lost 4 bases and the J segment 6 bases; nucleotides outside the gene matches: 17. Together with reference TRBV13 and TRBJ2-3, the CDR3 gives the full variable domain: AAGVIQSPRHLIKEKRETATLKCYPIPRHDTVYWYQQGPGQDPQFLISFYEKMQSDKGSIPDRFSAQQFSDYHSELNMSSLELGDSALYFCASSSVSLAGNRRDTQYFGPGTRLTVL.

This clonotype showed up just a few times. The V and J genes are TRBV13 and TRBJ1-2; a weak D match, TRBD1 (6 bases). CDR3 length: 15 amino acids. V lost 5 bases and J 1 base, leaving 14 bases between the germline ends. Per germline, CDR1 PRHDT and CDR2 FYEKMQ (reference sequence). The CDR3 reads CASSKRGAHNYGYTF. The CDR3 region has the DNA TGTGCCAGCAGCAAACGGGGGGCGCATAACTATGGCTACACCTTC.